These T cell receptor beta chains were read from a single sample in a study of cytomegalovirus exposure and HLA in healthy donors. Repertoires were generated with immunoSEQ multiplex PCR, while TCRdb's copy carries only in-frame clones and drops some. This sample has 150,000 to 200,000 clones, with around 85% found just once. Sequencing was carried out using PBMCs. These receptors came from a man aged 18 to 30 in good health and CMV-seronegative. CDR3s include the opening cysteine and the closing phenylalanine or tryptophan. A D gene is named only where the DNA matches it firmly. Not every row has a clone size; where given, it reads once, few, many or a size class.

TRBV27	TRBJ1-3	NA	NA	CASSQGQLSSGNTIYF	TGTGCCAGCAGCCAAGGACAGCTAAGCTCTGGAAACACCATATATTTT
TRBV20-1	TRBJ2-5	NA	NA	CSPENQETQYF	TGCAGCCCGGAGAACCAAGAGACCCAGTACTTC
TRBV7-2	TRBJ2-4	NA	NA	CASSLPGVGNIQYF	TGTGCCAGCAGCTTACCCGGGGTAGGGAACATTCAGTACTTC
TRBV9	TRBJ2-7	NA	NA	CASSPLVGGGYEQYF	TGTGCCAGCAGCCCCCTCGTGGGAGGAGGCTACGAGCAGTACTTC
TRBV18	TRBJ2-3	NA	TRBD2	CASSGRTSGSTDTQYF	TGTGCCAGCTCAGGAAGGACTAGCGGGAGCACAGATACGCAGTATTTT
TRBV7-2	TRBJ2-7	NA	NA	CASSPRASSYEQYF	TGTGCCAGCAGCCCCAGGGCCTCCTCCTACGAGCAGTACTTC
TRBV10-1	TRBJ1-6	NA	TRBD1	CASSPDRGRSPLHF	TGCGCCAGCAGTCCCGACAGGGGGCGGTCACCCCTCCACTTT
TRBV10-3	TRBJ2-2	NA	TRBD2	CAIRGLAGETGELFF	TGTGCCATCAGGGGACTAGCGGGAGAAACCGGGGAGCTGTTTTTT
TRBV7-9	TRBJ2-5	NA	TRBD2	CASSSIAGGRETQYF	TGTGCCAGCAGCTCCATAGCGGGAGGGCGCGAGACCCAGTACTTC
TRBV19	TRBJ2-3	NA	TRBD2	CASSPAGGRTDTQYF	TGTGCCAGTAGTCCAGCGGGGGGCCGCACAGATACGCAGTATTTT
TRBV6-6	TRBJ1-1	NA	TRBD1	CASTHRGAEGTEAFF	TGTGCCAGCACTCACAGGGGGGCCGAGGGAACTGAAGCTTTCTTT
TRBV11-1	TRBJ1-3	NA	NA	CASSLPGNSGNTIYF	TGTGCCAGCAGCTTACCAGGAAACTCTGGAAACACCATATATTTT
TRBV19	TRBJ1-5	NA	TRBD1	CASSIGWTGGAGQPQHF	TGTGCCAGTAGTATTGGGTGGACAGGGGGCGCCGGTCAGCCCCAGCATTTT
TRBV7-3	TRBJ2-2	NA	NA	CASSLRPYSVNTGELFF	TGTGCCAGCAGCTTAAGGCCTTATTCAGTCAACACCGGGGAGCTGTTTTTT
TRBV10-3	TRBJ1-2	few	NA	CAISEPTAGLYGYTF	TGTGCCATCAGTGAGCCCACAGCGGGCCTCTATGGCTACACCTTC
TRBV5-1	TRBJ2-1	NA	NA	CASSLYKDSPDNNEQFF	TGCGCCAGCAGCTTGTATAAAGACAGCCCTGATAACAATGAGCAGTTCTTC
TRBV7-2	TRBJ2-2	NA	TRBD2	CASSLGAGGSTGELFF	TGTGCCAGCAGCTTAGGGGCGGGGGGGAGTACCGGGGAGCTGTTTTTT
TRBV28	TRBJ1-3	NA	NA	CASSLGSTAGRSGNTIYF	TGTGCCAGCAGTTTAGGCTCCACGGCAGGCCGCTCTGGAAACACCATATATTTT